Following are 3 T cell receptor beta chains from one sample sequenced in a study of human T cells and chemical hapten exposure. Time point: patch test 2, 6 weeks after DPC sensitization. As to treatment: therapeutic diphenylcyclopropenone sensitization with weekly scalp DPC. TCRdb reanalysed the RACE reads using MiXCR and keeps one entry per CDR3 protein. The sample has hundreds of thousands of distinct CDR3 sequences; nearly 6.5% are singletons. The input for sequencing was whole blood, taken in connection with sensitization to the hapten diphenylcyclopropenone (DPC). These receptor sequences come from a woman in her late teens or twenties with alopecia areata. Some clones in this sample may be carry-over from other donors' samples.

This clonotype was picked up many times. The chain employs TRBV6-5 and TRBJ1-4; tentative D call: TRBD1 (5 bases). The CDR3 sequence is 14 residues long. Germline CDR1 MNHEY, CDR2 SVGAGI. Between the trimmed V and J ends, which lost 1 base and 7 bases, there was a span of 10 bases. CDR3 loop: CASSYLRGGEKLFF. Here the CDR3 DNA reads TGTGCCAGCAGTTACTTACGGGGGGGTGAAAAACTGTTTTTT.

The CDR3 here is CASRAGGSSPLHF. In DNA form, the CDR3 reads TGTGCCAGCAGGGCAGGGGGCTCTTCACCCCTCCACTTT. The chain combines TRBV2 with TRBJ1-6; 8 nucleotides agree with TRBD1. V lost 6 bases to trimming and J lost 9 bases; unmatched junction nucleotides: 4. Germline V gene lookup returns CDR1 SNHLY and CDR2 FYNNEI. The CDR3 has 13 amino acids.

Many counts were recorded for this clonotype. This sequence joins TRBV11-2 and TRBJ2-2, with D perhaps matching TRBD2 (6 bases). Between the trimmed V and J ends, which lost 4 bases and 0 bases, there was a span of 15 bases. Germline V gene lookup returns CDR1 SGHAT and CDR2 FQNNGV. There are 17 residues in the CDR3. The CDR3: CASSSRREEPNTGELFF. The CDR3 DNA follows: TGTGCCAGCAGCTCAAGGAGGGAGGAACCGAACACCGGGGAGCTGTTTTTT.